This T cell receptor (beta chain) was sequenced during a study of response to subunit inactivated influenza vaccine (dated 2018 in TCRdb). The study in broad terms: The study used deep quantitative T cell receptor repertoire profiling to track responses to a trivalent subunit inactivated influenza vaccine.

The library was built by means of RT-PCR. Sequencing was performed on an Illumina HiSeq 2500. The public reads were reprocessed in TCRdb via fastp at Q25 and MiXCR, keeping in-frame beta chains. Here each entry gathers all rows of one CDR3 protein and keeps the most common genes and DNA. The sample table shows around 580,000 distinct CDR3 sequences, and 10% to 15% are seen once. In total, the top ten clones hold approximately 10% of the sample. V was cut back by 0 bases and J by 0 bases, leaving a gap of 12 bases between them. The cysteine opens and the phenylalanine closes a CDR3 of 17 amino acids. Only CDR3 DNA is held: 51 bases, read in frame from base 1. From the germline V gene, CDR1 is MNHEY and CDR2 is SVGEGT. Comment on this clonotype: What antigen it recognizes has not been identified. No base quality information exists; no much larger clone differs at one position.

Study-wide findings and limitations: The authors suggested that each seasonal influenza vaccination may recruit only a limited number of new T cells.

The chain was built from TRBV6-2 or TRBV6-3 and TRBJ1-5; a tentative D call is TRBD1 (5 bases match). The receptor's source is a man aged 45-60 years who received an inactivated influenza vaccine. Donor details come from another sample of the same person, matched by shared clones. Sequenced material: PBMCs from blood, taken on the day of vaccination. The DNA sequence reads TGTGCCAGCAGTTACTCGGCGGGGGAAAATAGCAATCAGCCCCAGCATTTT. Protein translation: CASSYSAGENSNQPQHF.